The 22 T cell receptor beta chains in this list originate from one sample, sequenced in a study of blood T cell repertoires in COVID-19. Only in-frame clones appear in the TCRdb table, and some are missing; sequencing was by immunoSEQ multiplex PCR. The table shows about 35,000 clones, with 75% to 90% occurring only once. Material for sequencing was peripheral blood. These receptor sequences come from an elderly man with active COVID-19.

The chain is built from TRBV5-5 and TRBJ2-5; 10 bases match TRBD2. This CDR3 comprises 16 residues. Germline V lookup: CDR1 SGHKS, CDR2 YYEKEE (reference sequence). The junction had 9 bases not matched to a gene; V was cut back by 2 bases and J by 5 bases. The CDR3: CASSFSSGSGGETQYF. The CDR3 nucleotides read TGTGCCAGCAGCTTCTCTAGCGGGAGTGGCGGCGAGACCCAGTACTTC.

J is TRBJ2-5 and V is TRBV21-1; the D call TRBD2 from the table was never checked on the DNA. TRBV21-1 constitutes a pseudogene. CDR3 size: 15 residues. As DNA, the CDR3 is TGTGCCAGCAGCGCAACCTGTAGGGGAGGGAAGACCCAGTACTTC. Residues: CASSATCRGGKTQYF.

The V and J genes are TRBV6-6 and TRBJ1-1; D ambiguous. The CDR3 has 12 residues. Germline CDR1 is MNHNY and CDR2 is SVGAGI (reference sequence). Trimming left V 11 bases short and J 0 bases short, with 10 bases between. The CDR3 spells CAHTGVNTEAFF. The DNA for the CDR3 is TGTGCCCACACCGGGGTGAACACTGAAGCTTTCTTT.

The V and J genes are TRBV19 and TRBJ1-1; 12 nucleotides align to TRBD1. CDR3 length: 15 amino acids. J gave up 10 bases and V 6 bases, and 12 bases lay outside the gene matches. CDR1 is LNHDA, CDR2 SQIVND, per germline (reference sequence). The CDR3 DNA is TGTGCCAGTAGCCCTGGGACAGGGGGCCTCCTACTAGCTTTCTTT. Protein sequence: CASSPGTGGLLLAFF.

In DNA, the CDR3 is TGTGCCAGCAGCTTAAAGCGATTCTCTGGAAACACCATATATTTT. This encodes CASSLKRFSGNTIYF. This chain links TRBV13 with TRBJ1-3; no clear D gene. CDR1 and CDR2 from the germline V gene are PRHDT and FYEKMQ (reference sequence). V was shortened by 2 bases and J by 0 bases, with 8 bases between the two germline ends. The CDR3 length is 15 residues.

The chain recombines TRBV7-2 with TRBJ2-1; no firm D call. Between the trimmed V and J ends, which lost 1 base and 9 bases, there was a span of 7 bases. The CDR3 is 12 residues long. Germline-derived CDR1 and CDR2 are SGHTA and FQGNSA. Here the CDR3 DNA reads TGTGCCAGCAGCTTAGTGGGCTTTGAGCAGTTCTTC. It codes for CASSLVGFEQFF.

The chain couples TRBV7-2 to TRBJ2-2; D gene uncertain. The CDR3 runs 15 residues. Germline CDR1 is SGHTA and CDR2 is FQGNSA. V lost 3 bases to trimming and J lost 0 bases, with 8 bases between them. CDR3 in DNA: TGTGCCAGCAGCTTGAGAAAAGCGAACACCGGGGAGCTGTTTTTT. Translating gives CASSLRKANTGELFF.

The chain joins TRBV7-7 to TRBJ2-5; weak D call: TRBD2 (6 bases). The V end lost 5 bases, the J end lost 7 bases, and 17 bases lay between the germline ends. This CDR3 has 14 amino acids. The germline V gene has CDR1 SSHAT and CDR2 FNYEAQ (reference sequence). In nucleotides, the CDR3 is TGTGCCAGCAGCCTTACAGGAGGGCCTGCGACCCAGTACTTC. Its translation is CASSLTGGPATQYF.

V gene TRBV7-2 combines with J gene TRBJ2-1; 8 bases map to TRBD2. V shed 8 bases and J 3 bases; nucleotides not matched to a gene: 18. CDR1 and CDR2 from the germline V gene are SGHTA and FQGNSA. The CDR3 extends over 18 amino acids. The CDR3 region has the DNA TGTGCCAGCGCACAGGGCGGGAGGCCGGCCCAAGTCTACAATGAGCAGTTCTTC. It translates to CASAQGGRPAQVYNEQFF.

The CDR3 here is CASSNRGNEQFF. The CDR3 region has the DNA TGTGCCAGCAGTAATAGAGGGAATGAGCAGTTCTTC. J is TRBJ2-1 and V is TRBV25-1; maybe TRBD2 (5 bases). V shed 5 bases and J shed 7 bases, with 9 bases lying between them. CDR3 length: 12 amino acids. The germline V gene has CDR1 MGHDK and CDR2 SYGVNS.

The gene calls are TRBV21-1 and TRBJ2-7; the table's D call, TRBD2, was not checked against the DNA. TRBV21-1 is designated a pseudogene. This CDR3 is built from 18 residues. Written as DNA, the CDR3 is TGTGCCAGCAGCAAAGAGGGGGAAGAGGGCGGGAGAACCTACGAGCAGTACTTC. This gives the protein CASSKEGEEGGRTYEQYF.

J is TRBJ2-5 and V is TRBV6-1, with 12 bases that match TRBD2. The germline gives CDR1 MNHNS, CDR2 SASEGT. The V segment lost 0 bases and the J segment 4 bases; nucleotides outside the gene matches: 15. This CDR3 is 20 amino acids long. In DNA form, the CDR3 reads TGTGCCAGCAGTGAAGCGCTTCTTGGACTAGCGGGACCCTGGGGAGAGACCCAGTACTTC. This codes for CASSEALLGLAGPWGETQYF.

This clone was detected once. The chain combines TRBV7-2 with TRBJ2-1; 10 positions match TRBD2. There are 15 residues in the CDR3. Germline V gene lookup returns CDR1 SGHTA and CDR2 FQGNSA. The ends lost 4 bases at V and 3 bases at J; junction bases unmatched: 3. Here the CDR3 reads CASSSSSGSYNEQFF. The CDR3 nucleotides are TGTGCCAGCAGCTCTTCTAGCGGGAGCTACAATGAGCAGTTCTTC.

This rearrangement joins TRBV4-1 to TRBJ2-1, with D unresolved. With 5 bases removed from V and 5 bases from J, the gap between germline ends came to 25 bases. CDR1 MGHRA and CDR2 YSYEKL come from the germline V gene. CDR3 length: 18 amino acids. The CDR3 nucleotides are TGCGCCAGCAGCGGGTCGGGTTCGGCAGTTATAGTGGACAATGAGCAGTTCTTC. Translated: CASSGSGSAVIVDNEQFF.

J is TRBJ2-7 and V is TRBV28; 8 bases map to TRBD2. V shed 8 bases and J 4 bases; nucleotides not matched to a gene: 4. This CDR3 is 12 amino acids long. The germline V gene has CDR1 MDHEN and CDR2 SYDVKM. DNA of the CDR3: TGTGCCAGCGGTAGCGGGAAATACGAGCAGTACTTC. This gives the protein CASGSGKYEQYF.

The gene calls are TRBV12-3 or TRBV12-4 and TRBJ2-5; 10 positions match TRBD1. With V trimmed by 6 bases and J by 4 bases, 2 bases remained unmatched. CDR3 length equals 13 residues. CDR3 amino acids: CASRTGGIETQYF. CDR3 bases: TGTGCCAGCAGGACAGGGGGCATAGAGACCCAGTACTTC.

The V call is TRBV7-8, the J call TRBJ1-5, with 9 bases that match TRBD1. The germline V gene has CDR1 SGHVS and CDR2 FQNEAQ. With 5 bases clipped from V and 3 bases from J, the junction kept 8 bases outside the gene matches. The CDR3 has 16 residues. The CDR3 spells CASSPKDRGVNQPQHF. The CDR3 DNA is TGTGCCAGCAGCCCGAAGGACAGGGGCGTCAATCAGCCCCAGCATTTT.

The chain joins TRBV5-4 to TRBJ1-2, with D tentatively TRBD1 (6 bases). Trimming removed 3 bases from V and 4 bases from J, with 13 bases in between. The length of the CDR3 is 14 residues. CDR1 and CDR2 (germline): SGHNT, YYREEE (reference sequence). The CDR3 spells CASSSGGASYGYTF. As DNA, the CDR3 is TGTGCCAGCAGCTCCGGGGGGGCTAGCTATGGCTACACCTTC.

The J gene is TRBJ2-2, the V gene TRBV19, with a tentative D call TRBD2 (5 bases). Germline V CDR1 and CDR2: LNHDA, SQIVND (reference sequence). With 3 bases removed from V and 4 bases from J, the gap between germline ends came to 9 bases. The CDR3 is made up of 14 amino acids. This CDR3 reads CASSIGGGTGELFF. The CDR3 bases are TGTGCCAGTAGTATCGGAGGCGGCACCGGGGAGCTGTTTTTT. Based on the CDR3 plus reference TRBV19 and TRBJ2-2, the full variable domain is DGGITQSPKYLFRKEGQNVTLSCEQNLNHDAMYWYRQDPGQGLRLIYYSQIVNDFQKGDIAEGYSVSREKKESFPLTVTSAQKNPTAFYLCASSIGGGTGELFFGEGSRLTVL.

The chain employs TRBV7-6 and TRBJ2-5; D perhaps matches TRBD1 (6 bases). Germline assignment: CDR1 SGHVS and CDR2 FNYEAQ. This CDR3 has 15 residues. Trimming removed 5 bases at V and 2 bases at J, with 15 bases between. CDR3 region: CASSPGTPLQETQYF. The CDR3 coding sequence is TGTGCCAGCAGCCCCGGGACACCATTGCAAGAGACCCAGTACTTC.

The chain uses TRBV19 and TRBJ2-2; TRBD1 aligns across 8 bases. This CDR3 contains 16 residues. V shed 3 bases and J 8 bases; nucleotides not matched to a gene: 11. CDR1 and CDR2 (germline): LNHDA, SQIVND (reference sequence). Written as DNA, the CDR3 is TGTGCCAGTAGTATGAACTCCGGGACAGGCCTTGGGGAGCTGTTTTTT. Translation: CASSMNSGTGLGELFF.

The chain combines TRBV30 with TRBJ2-5; TRBD1 matches at 10 bases. The germline CDR1 and CDR2 sequences are GTSNPN and SVGIG (reference sequence). With 2 bases clipped from V and 5 bases from J, the junction kept 8 bases outside the gene matches. The CDR3 is 15 residues long. The CDR3 DNA reads TGTGCCTGGAGTCCGAAAGGGACAGGGGTGGAGACCCAGTACTTC. Amino acids: CAWSPKGTGVETQYF.